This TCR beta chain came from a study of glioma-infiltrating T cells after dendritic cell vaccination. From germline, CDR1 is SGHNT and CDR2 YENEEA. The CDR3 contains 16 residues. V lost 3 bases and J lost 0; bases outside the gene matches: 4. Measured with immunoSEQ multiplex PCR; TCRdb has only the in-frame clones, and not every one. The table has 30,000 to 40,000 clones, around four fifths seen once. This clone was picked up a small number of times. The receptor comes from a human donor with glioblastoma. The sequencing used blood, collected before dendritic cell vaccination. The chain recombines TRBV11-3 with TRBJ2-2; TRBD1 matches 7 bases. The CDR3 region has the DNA TGTGCCAGCAGCTTGGGACAGATCGCGAACACCGGGGAGCTGTTTTTT. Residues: CASSLGQIANTGELFF.